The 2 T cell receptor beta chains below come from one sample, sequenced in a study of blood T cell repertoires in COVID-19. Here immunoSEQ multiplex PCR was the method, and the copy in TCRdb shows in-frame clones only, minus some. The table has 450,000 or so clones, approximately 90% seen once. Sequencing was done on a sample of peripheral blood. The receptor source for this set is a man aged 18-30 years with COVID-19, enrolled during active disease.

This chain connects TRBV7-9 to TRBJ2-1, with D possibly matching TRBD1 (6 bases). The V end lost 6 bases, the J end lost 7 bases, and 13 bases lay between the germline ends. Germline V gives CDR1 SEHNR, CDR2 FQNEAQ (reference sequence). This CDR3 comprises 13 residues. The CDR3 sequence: CASSSTGWNEQFF. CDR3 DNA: TGTGCCAGCAGTTCAACAGGGTGGAATGAGCAGTTCTTC.

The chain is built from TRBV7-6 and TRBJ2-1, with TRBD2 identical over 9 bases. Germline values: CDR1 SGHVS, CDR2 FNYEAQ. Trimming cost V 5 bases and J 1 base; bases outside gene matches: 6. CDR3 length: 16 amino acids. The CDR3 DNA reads TGTGCCAGCAGCCCCGGACTAGCGAAGTCCTACAATGAGCAGTTCTTC. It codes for CASSPGLAKSYNEQFF. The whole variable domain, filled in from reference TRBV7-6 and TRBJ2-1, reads GAGVSQSPRYKVTKRGQDVALRCDPISGHVSLYWYRQALGQGPEFLTYFNYEAQQDKSGLPNDRFSAERPEGSISTLTIQRTEQRDSAMYRCASSPGLAKSYNEQFFGPGTRLTVL.